This T cell receptor beta chain was obtained from a study of early T cells in non-severe SARS-CoV-2 infection. Study-wide context: It was bulk RNA from unsorted whole blood that was sequenced, and the chains were unpaired.

Individual cDNA molecules were tagged with unique molecular identifiers. MiXCR, run by TCRdb on the 5' RACE reads, gives a single entry per CDR3 protein. The sample carries tens of thousands of distinct CDR3 sequences, about 5% recorded once. Points from the study as a whole: Matching results from VDJdb favored anti-spike CD8 responses, leaving private and CD4 specificities undetected.

This clonotype was recorded at least ten times. Its antigen remains unidentified. After removal of 4 bases from V and 7 bases from J, the junction contained 12 bases not matched to a gene. Germline-derived CDR1 and CDR2 are LGHNA and YNFKEQ. CDR3 length equals 16 residues. The receptor was isolated from an adult who was a healthcare worker with PCR-confirmed SARS-CoV-2 infection or an uninfected control (not recorded which). The sample consisted of whole blood. The chain carries TRBV4-2 and TRBJ1-4, with 7 bases lining up with TRBD1. The CDR3 DNA follows: TGTGCCAGCAGCCGAACGCTCGGGACAGTAAGTGAAAAACTGTTTTTT. Amino acids: CASSRTLGTVSEKLFF.